What follows describes a single T cell receptor (beta chain). Germline assignment: CDR1 SGHTA and CDR2 FQGNSA. This CDR3 comprises 14 residues. V shed 5 bases, J shed 15 bases, and the junction held 7 bases outside the gene matches. This entry belongs to a study of blood T cell repertoires in COVID-19. Across the study: The United States, Italy and Spain provided the acute and convalescent COVID-19 samples. Nucleic acid was either cDNA or gDNA, and it came from T cells, B-cell-depleted T cells, or PBMCs.

Original processing notes: Reference gene primer amplification yielded estimated nucleated cell counts. The method was immunoSEQ multiplex PCR; TCRdb's version includes in-frame clones alone and lacks a portion of them. That table furnishes V, J and clone size, whereas the DNA furnished D and trimming. The sample contains around 120,000 clones, roughly nine tenths of which appear only once. The specimen was peripheral blood. This chain links TRBV7-2 with TRBJ2-1, with 16 bases that match TRBD2. The source is a man between 50 and 59 years old with active COVID-19. The CDR3 sequence: CASSHGTSGRGGFF. Written as DNA, the CDR3 is TGTGCCAGCAGCCACGGGACTAGCGGGAGGGGTGGGTTCTTC.